Below, 5 T cell receptor beta chains from the same sample are listed, as sequenced in a study of blood T cell repertoires in COVID-19. Profiling relied on immunoSEQ multiplex PCR, and the TCRdb table lists in-frame clones only, not all of them. The repertoire holds 300,000 to 450,000 clones, with around 87% as singletons. Sequenced input: PBMCs or T cells enriched from blood (not recorded which). The source is a man aged 30 to 39 who had recovered from COVID-19.

The chain carries TRBV5-1 and TRBJ2-4; 7 bases are shared with TRBD1. Germline V gene lookup returns CDR1 SGHRS and CDR2 YFSETQ. V shed 4 bases, J shed 6 bases, and the junction held 10 bases outside the gene matches. The length of the CDR3 is 15 residues. CDR3 sequence (DNA): TGCGCCAGCAGCCCGAGCCGGGACAGCGGAAACATTCAGTACTTC. Protein: CASSPSRDSGNIQYF.

This chain joins TRBV19 and TRBJ1-3; D might be TRBD1 (6 bases). The CDR3 sequence is 15 residues long. Per germline, CDR1 LNHDA and CDR2 SQIVND (reference sequence). V was cut by 6 bases and J by 5 bases, with 17 bases left in between. The CDR3 region is CASSGTRLTRNTIYF. Here the CDR3 DNA reads TGTGCCAGTAGCGGGACACGACTTACGAGAAACACCATATATTTT.

The V gene is TRBV5-1, the J gene TRBJ1-5; D gene ambiguous. Germline CDR1 is SGHRS and CDR2 is YFSETQ. The CDR3 totals 15 residues. Deletions cut 2 bases from V and 3 bases from J, with 12 bases between. The CDR3 DNA reads TGCGCCAGCAGCTTCGAGGGAGGGTACAATCAGCCCCAGCATTTT. Protein product: CASSFEGGYNQPQHF.

J is TRBJ1-1 and V is TRBV5-4; maybe TRBD1 (5 bases). This CDR3 spans 15 amino acids. Looked up from germline, CDR1 is SGHNT and CDR2 is YYREEE (reference sequence). V was cut by 3 bases and J by 0 bases, with 12 bases left in between. The CDR3 DNA is TGTGCCAGCAGCTCCGGGGGGGACTTGAACACTGAAGCTTTCTTT. Protein sequence: CASSSGGDLNTEAFF.

DNA of the CDR3: TGTGCCAGCAGTCCAGGAGCGGGGAATGCCTACGAGCAGTACTTC. Amino acid sequence: CASSPGAGNAYEQYF. V usage is TRBV7-7 and J usage is TRBJ2-7; TRBD2 matches at 7 bases. CDR1 and CDR2 from the germline V gene are SSHAT and FNYEAQ (reference sequence). V lost 6 bases, J lost 2 bases, and 10 bases stayed unmatched. The CDR3 sequence is 15 residues long.